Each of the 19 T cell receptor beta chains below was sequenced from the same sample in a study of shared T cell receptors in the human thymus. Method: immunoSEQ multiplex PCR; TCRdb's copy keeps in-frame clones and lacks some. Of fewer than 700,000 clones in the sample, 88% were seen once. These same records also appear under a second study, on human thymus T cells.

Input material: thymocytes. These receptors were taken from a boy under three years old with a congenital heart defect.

CDR3 DNA sequence: TGTGCCAGCAGCTTCCTAGACGATTACGAGCAGTACTTC. The encoded protein is CASSFLDDYEQYF. The chain is built from TRBV7-9 and TRBJ2-7; D is ambiguous. The germline CDR1 and CDR2 sequences are SEHNR and FQNEAQ (reference sequence). V lost 3 bases and J lost 4, with 10 bases in between. CDR3 length: 13 residues.

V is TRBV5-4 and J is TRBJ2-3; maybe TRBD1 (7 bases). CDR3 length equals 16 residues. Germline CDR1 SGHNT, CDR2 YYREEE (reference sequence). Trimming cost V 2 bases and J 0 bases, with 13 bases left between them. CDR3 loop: CASSFGGGGSTDTQYF. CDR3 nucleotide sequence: TGTGCCAGCAGCTTTGGAGGGGGCGGGAGCACAGATACGCAGTATTTT.

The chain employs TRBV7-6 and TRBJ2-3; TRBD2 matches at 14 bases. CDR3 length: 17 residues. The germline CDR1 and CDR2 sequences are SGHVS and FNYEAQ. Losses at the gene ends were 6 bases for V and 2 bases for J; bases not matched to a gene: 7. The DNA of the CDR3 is TGTGCCAGCAGGCCCCCGGGACTAGCGGGGGTCACAGATACGCAGTATTTT. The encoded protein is CASRPPGLAGVTDTQYF.

The CDR3 coding sequence is TGTGCCAGCAGTAATCCAGGGGGCGACACTGAAGCTTTCTTT. This translates into CASSNPGGDTEAFF. The V call is TRBV6-1, the J call TRBJ1-1; 8 nucleotides line up with TRBD1. CDR1 and CDR2 (germline): MNHNS, SASEGT. CDR3 length: 14 amino acids. Losses at the gene ends were 5 bases for V and 3 bases for J; bases not matched to a gene: 5.

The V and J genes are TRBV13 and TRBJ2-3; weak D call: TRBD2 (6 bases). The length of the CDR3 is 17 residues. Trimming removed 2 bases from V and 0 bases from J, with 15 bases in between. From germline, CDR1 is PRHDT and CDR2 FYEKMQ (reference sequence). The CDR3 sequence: CASSLSPGETSTDTQYF. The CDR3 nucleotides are TGTGCCAGCAGCTTAAGTCCGGGGGAGACTAGCACAGATACGCAGTATTTT.

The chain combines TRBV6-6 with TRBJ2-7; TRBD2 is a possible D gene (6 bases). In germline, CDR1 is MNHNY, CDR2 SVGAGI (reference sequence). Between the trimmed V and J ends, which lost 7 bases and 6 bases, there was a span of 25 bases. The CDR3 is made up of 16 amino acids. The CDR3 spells CASNLWWGGDGPEQYF. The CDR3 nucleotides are TGTGCCAGCAACCTCTGGTGGGGCGGGGACGGGCCCGAGCAGTACTTC.

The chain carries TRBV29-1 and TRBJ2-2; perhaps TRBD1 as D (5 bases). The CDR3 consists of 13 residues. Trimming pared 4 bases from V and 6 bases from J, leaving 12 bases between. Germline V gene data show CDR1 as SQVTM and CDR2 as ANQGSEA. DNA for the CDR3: TGCAGCGTTGCAGGGTCTAGGGCCGGGGAGCTGTTTTTT. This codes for CSVAGSRAGELFF.

DNA of the CDR3: TGTGCCAGCAGTGGCCCGGGACAGCCAGCCTACGAGCAGTACTTC. It translates to CASSGPGQPAYEQYF. V is TRBV27 and J is TRBJ2-7; 7 nucleotides line up with TRBD1. The CDR3 sequence is 15 residues long. Per germline, CDR1 MNHEY and CDR2 SMNVEV (reference sequence). V shed 5 bases, J shed 2 bases, and the junction held 9 bases outside the gene matches.

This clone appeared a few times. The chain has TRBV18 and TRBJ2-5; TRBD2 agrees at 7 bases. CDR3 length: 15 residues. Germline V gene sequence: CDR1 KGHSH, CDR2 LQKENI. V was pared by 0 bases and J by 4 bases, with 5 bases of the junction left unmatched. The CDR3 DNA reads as TGTGCCAGCTCACCACCCGGGGGAGGGCGAGAGACCCAGTACTTC. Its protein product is CASSPPGGGRETQYF.

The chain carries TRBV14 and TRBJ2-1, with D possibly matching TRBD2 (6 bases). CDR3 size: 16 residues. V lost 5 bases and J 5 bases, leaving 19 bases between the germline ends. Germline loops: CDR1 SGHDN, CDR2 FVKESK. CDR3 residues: CASSSRGGLANNEQFF. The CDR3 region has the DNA TGTGCCAGCAGCTCACGCGGTGGCCTAGCGAACAATGAGCAGTTCTTC.

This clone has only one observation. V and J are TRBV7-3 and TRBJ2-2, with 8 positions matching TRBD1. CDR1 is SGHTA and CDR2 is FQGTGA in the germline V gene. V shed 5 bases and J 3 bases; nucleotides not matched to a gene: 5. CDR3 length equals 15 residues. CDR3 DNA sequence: TGTGCCAGCAGCCGCAGGGGGCTGGACACCGGGGAGCTGTTTTTT. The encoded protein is CASSRRGLDTGELFF.

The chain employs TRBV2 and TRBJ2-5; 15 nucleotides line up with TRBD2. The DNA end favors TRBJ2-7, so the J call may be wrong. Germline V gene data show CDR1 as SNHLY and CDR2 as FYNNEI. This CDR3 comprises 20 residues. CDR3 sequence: CASSEEVGTSGRLSSYEQYF. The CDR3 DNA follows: TGTGCCAGCAGTGAAGAGGTAGGGACTAGCGGGAGGTTGAGCTCCTACGAGCAGTACTTC.

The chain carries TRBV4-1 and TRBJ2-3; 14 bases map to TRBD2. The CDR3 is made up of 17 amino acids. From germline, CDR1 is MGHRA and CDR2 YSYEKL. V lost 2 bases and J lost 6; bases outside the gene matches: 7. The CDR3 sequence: CASSQTGTSGSPDTQYF. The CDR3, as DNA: TGCGCCAGCAGCCAAACCGGGACTAGCGGGAGCCCCGATACGCAGTATTTT.

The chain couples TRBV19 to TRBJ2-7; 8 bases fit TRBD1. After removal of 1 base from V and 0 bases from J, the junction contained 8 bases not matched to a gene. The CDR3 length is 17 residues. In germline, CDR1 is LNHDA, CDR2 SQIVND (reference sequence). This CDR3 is CASSIVAGGASSYEQYF. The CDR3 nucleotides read TGTGCCAGTAGTATAGTGGCAGGGGGCGCCAGCTCCTACGAGCAGTACTTC.

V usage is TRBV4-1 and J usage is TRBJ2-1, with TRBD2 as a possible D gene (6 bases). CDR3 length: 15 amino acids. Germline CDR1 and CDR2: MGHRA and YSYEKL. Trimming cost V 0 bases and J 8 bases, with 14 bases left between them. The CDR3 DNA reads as TGCGCCAGCAGCCAAGAACGGGAGACGGAAGATGAGCAGTTCTTC. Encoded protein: CASSQERETEDEQFF.

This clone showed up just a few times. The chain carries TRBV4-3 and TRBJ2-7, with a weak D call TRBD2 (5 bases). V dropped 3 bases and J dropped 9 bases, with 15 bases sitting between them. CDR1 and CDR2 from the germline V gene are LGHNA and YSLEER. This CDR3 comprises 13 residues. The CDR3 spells CASSHSRAAGQYF. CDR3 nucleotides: TGCGCCAGCAGCCACTCGAGGGCGGCCGGGCAGTACTTC.

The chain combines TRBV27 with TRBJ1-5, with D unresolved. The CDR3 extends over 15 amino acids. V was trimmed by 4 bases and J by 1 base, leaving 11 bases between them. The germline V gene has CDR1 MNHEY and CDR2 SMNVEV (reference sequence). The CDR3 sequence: CASSSPCRSNQPQHF. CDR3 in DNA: TGTGCCAGCAGTTCCCCCTGTAGAAGCAATCAGCCCCAGCATTTT.

The CDR3 DNA sequence: TGTGCCAGTAGTAGTGGAGCGGAGAGCACAGATACGCAGTATTTT. Translating it yields CASSSGAESTDTQYF. V gene TRBV19 combines with J gene TRBJ2-3; D may be TRBD2 (5 bases). V lost 4 bases and J lost 0, with 11 bases in between. The CDR3 length is 15 residues. Germline V gene sequence: CDR1 LNHDA, CDR2 SQIVND (reference sequence).

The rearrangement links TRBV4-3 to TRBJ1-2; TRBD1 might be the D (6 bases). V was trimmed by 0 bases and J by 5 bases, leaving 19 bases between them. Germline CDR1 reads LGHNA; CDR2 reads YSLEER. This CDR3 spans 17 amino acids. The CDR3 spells CASSQEPGQRIGYGYTF. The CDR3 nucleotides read TGCGCCAGCAGCCAAGAACCGGGACAACGAATCGGGTATGGCTACACCTTC.